This T cell receptor (beta chain) was obtained from a study of OX40 agonist ivuxolimab in advanced cancers. Study-level points and caveats: The antigens recognized by the expanded peripheral T cells, that is their antigen specificity, were not determined.

Sequencing was performed with immunoSEQ multiplex PCR; in TCRdb, only in-frame clones are kept and a portion is missing. The table shows around 43,000 clones, with 80% to 90% occurring only once. The sample holds a few counts of this clone. What it recognizes is unknown. Trimming shortened V by 0 bases and J by 4 bases, and 10 bases separated the two germline ends. CDR3 size: 14 residues. The germline gives CDR1 MGHRA, CDR2 YSYEKL. Sequenced here: CD4+ or CD8+ T cells sorted from blood, sampled in a trial of the OX40 agonist ivuxolimab. The rearrangement links TRBV4-1 to TRBJ2-7; D is unclear. This TCR was sampled from an adult with an advanced solid tumor such as melanoma, head and neck, liver or kidney cancer. For the CDR3, the DNA is TGCGCCAGCAGCCAAGAAGCTAGGATATACGAGCAGTACTTC. It codes for CASSQEARIYEQYF.